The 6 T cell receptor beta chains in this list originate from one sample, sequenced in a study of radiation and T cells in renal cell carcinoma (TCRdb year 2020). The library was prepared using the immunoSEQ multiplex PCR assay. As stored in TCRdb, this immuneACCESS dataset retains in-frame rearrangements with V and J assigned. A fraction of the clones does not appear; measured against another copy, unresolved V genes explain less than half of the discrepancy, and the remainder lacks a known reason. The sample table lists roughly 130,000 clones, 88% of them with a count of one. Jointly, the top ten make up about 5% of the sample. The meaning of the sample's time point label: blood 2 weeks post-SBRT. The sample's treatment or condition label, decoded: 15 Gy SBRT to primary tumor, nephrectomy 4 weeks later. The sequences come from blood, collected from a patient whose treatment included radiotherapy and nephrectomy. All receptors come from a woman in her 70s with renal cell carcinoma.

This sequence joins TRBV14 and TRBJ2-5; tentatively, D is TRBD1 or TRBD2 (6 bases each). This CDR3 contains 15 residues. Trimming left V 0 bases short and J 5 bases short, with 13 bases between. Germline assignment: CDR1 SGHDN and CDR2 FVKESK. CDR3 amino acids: CASSQDVGGLETQYF. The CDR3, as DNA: TGTGCCAGCAGCCAAGATGTGGGGGGCCTTGAGACCCAGTACTTC. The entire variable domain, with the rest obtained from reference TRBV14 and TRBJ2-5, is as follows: EAGVTQFPSHSVIEKGQTVTLRCDPISGHDNLYWYRRVMGKEIKFLLHFVKESKQDESGMPNNRFLAERTGGTYSTLKVQPAELEDSGVYFCASSQDVGGLETQYFGPGTRLLVL.

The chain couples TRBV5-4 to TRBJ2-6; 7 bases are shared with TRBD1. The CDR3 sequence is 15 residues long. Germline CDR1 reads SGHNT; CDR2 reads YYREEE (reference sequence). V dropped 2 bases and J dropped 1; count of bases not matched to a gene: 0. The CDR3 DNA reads TGTGCCAGCAGCTTACAGGGGTCTGGGGCCAACGTCCTGACTTTC. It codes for CASSLQGSGANVLTF.

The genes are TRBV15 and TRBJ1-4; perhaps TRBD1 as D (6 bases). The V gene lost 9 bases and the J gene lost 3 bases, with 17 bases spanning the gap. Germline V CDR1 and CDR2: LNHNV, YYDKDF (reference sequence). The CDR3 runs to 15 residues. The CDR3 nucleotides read TGTGCCACAACGGACAAAGGGGGACCTAATGAAAAACTGTTTTTT. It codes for CATTDKGGPNEKLFF.

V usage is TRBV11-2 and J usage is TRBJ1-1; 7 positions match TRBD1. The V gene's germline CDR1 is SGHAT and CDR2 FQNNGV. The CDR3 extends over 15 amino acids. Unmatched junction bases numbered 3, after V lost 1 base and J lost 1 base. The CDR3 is CASSLAGDRNTEAFF. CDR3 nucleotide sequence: TGTGCCAGCAGCTTAGCGGGGGACAGGAACACTGAAGCTTTCTTT.

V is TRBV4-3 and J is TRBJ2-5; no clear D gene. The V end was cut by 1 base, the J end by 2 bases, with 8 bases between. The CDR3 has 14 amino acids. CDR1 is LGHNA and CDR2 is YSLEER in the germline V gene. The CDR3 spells CASSQGTAQETQYF. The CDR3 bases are TGCGCCAGCAGCCAAGGGACCGCACAAGAGACCCAGTACTTC.

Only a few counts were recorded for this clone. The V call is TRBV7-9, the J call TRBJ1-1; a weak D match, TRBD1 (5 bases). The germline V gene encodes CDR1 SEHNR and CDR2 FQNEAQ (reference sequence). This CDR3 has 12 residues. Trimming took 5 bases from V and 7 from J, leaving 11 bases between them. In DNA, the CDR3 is TGTGCCAGCAGCGAGCCGGGGGTTGAAGCTTTCTTT. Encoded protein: CASSEPGVEAFF.